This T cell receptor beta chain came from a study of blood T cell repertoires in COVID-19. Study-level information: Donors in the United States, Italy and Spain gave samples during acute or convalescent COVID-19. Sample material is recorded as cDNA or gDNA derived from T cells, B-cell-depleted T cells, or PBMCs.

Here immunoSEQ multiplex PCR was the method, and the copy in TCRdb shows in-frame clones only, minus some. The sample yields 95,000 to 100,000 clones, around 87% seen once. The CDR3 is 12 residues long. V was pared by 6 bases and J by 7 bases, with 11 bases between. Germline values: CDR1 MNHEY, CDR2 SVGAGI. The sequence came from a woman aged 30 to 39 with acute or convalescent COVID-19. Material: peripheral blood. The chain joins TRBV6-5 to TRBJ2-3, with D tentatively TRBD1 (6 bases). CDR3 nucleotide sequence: TGTGCCAGCAGCCCCGGACAGCATACGCAGTATTTT. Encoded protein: CASSPGQHTQYF.